This passage covers 10 T cell receptor beta chains from one sample sequenced in a study of tumor-infiltrating lymphocytes in localized non-small cell lung cancer. Clones were read by immunoSEQ multiplex PCR, and TCRdb kept only the in-frame ones, dropping some. The sample carries about 14,000 clones, approximately 70% recorded once. The sample was lung tumor tissue. The origin of the receptors is a human donor with non-small cell lung cancer.

This chain connects TRBV30 to TRBJ1-1, with D unclear. V was clipped by 7 bases and J by 4 bases, with 13 bases between them. The CDR3 consists of 12 residues. CDR1 and CDR2 (germline): GTSNPN, SVGIG (reference sequence). The CDR3 protein is CASTGWGTEAFF. CDR3 nucleotides: TGTGCCTCCACTGGCTGGGGCACTGAAGCTTTCTTT.

This chain uses TRBV10-3 with TRBJ1-1; 8 positions agree with TRBD1. Germline V gene data show CDR1 as ENHRY and CDR2 as SYGVKD. CDR3 size: 14 residues. V lost 4 bases to trimming and J lost 7 bases; unmatched junction nucleotides: 8. The CDR3 spells CAISAMPTGDEAFF. For the CDR3, the DNA is TGTGCCATCAGTGCGATGCCGACAGGGGATGAAGCTTTCTTT.

This chain joins TRBV14 and TRBJ1-2; D gene ambiguous. Per the germline V gene, CDR1 is SGHDN and CDR2 is FVKESK. This CDR3 comprises 12 residues. Trimming stripped 2 bases from V and 4 bases from J, with 5 bases between. The CDR3 bases are TGTGCCAGCAGCCAATTTCTCTATGGCTACACCTTC. This encodes CASSQFLYGYTF.

This clone has only one observation. The V call is TRBV30, the J call TRBJ1-2; perhaps TRBD1 as D (5 bases). Germline V gene lookup returns CDR1 GTSNPN and CDR2 SVGIG (reference sequence). V was cut by 5 bases and J by 0 bases, with 10 bases left in between. There are 13 residues in the CDR3. CDR3 sequence reads: CAWSGRANYGYTF. The CDR3 nucleotides are TGTGCCTGGTCGGGACGGGCTAACTATGGCTACACCTTC.

The CDR3 DNA reads as TGTGCCAGCAGTGAATACGGGAATGAGCAGTTCTTC. Its protein product is CASSEYGNEQFF. V and J are TRBV6-1 and TRBJ2-1; D unresolved. This CDR3 comprises 12 residues. The V end was cut by 2 bases, the J end by 7 bases, with 6 bases between. Germline CDR1 MNHNS, CDR2 SASEGT.

V and J are TRBV7-2 and TRBJ2-7; 7 bases agree with TRBD1. J lost 5 bases, V lost 5 bases, and 12 bases had no gene match. Germline values: CDR1 SGHTA, CDR2 FQGNSA. The CDR3 consists of 15 residues. The CDR3 region has the DNA TGTGCCAGCAGCCCGAAATACGTACAGGGGAACGAGCAGTACTTC. This encodes CASSPKYVQGNEQYF.

This clone was seen more than once but under ten times. The gene calls are TRBV7-2 and TRBJ1-3; possibly TRBD1 for D (5 bases). The CDR3 loop spans 15 amino acids. Looked up from germline, CDR1 is SGHTA and CDR2 is FQGNSA. V was cut by 5 bases and J by 1 base, with 12 bases left in between. The CDR3 DNA is TGTGCCAGCAGCCCGGACATCGCGTCTGGAAACACCATATATTTT. Translation gives CASSPDIASGNTIYF.

This chain connects TRBV4-2 to TRBJ2-7; D is possibly TRBD2 (5 bases). CDR3 length: 17 residues. The V gene's germline CDR1 is LGHNA and CDR2 YNFKEQ. V lost 5 bases and J 2 bases, leaving 22 bases between the germline ends. The CDR3 sequence is CASSLGFERFEPYEQYF. CDR3 bases: TGTGCCAGCAGCTTGGGTTTCGAGCGGTTCGAACCCTACGAGCAGTACTTC.

The table lists this clone with a count of one. This chain links TRBV27 with TRBJ2-5, with 10 bases aligning to TRBD2. The CDR3 totals 20 residues. V was pared by 5 bases and J by 5 bases, with 23 bases of the junction left unmatched. Germline V gene lookup returns CDR1 MNHEY and CDR2 SMNVEV (reference sequence). The CDR3 DNA sequence: TGTGCCAGCAGTCCCCGACGACAGGGTCCGGGACTAGCGTTTGGGGAGACCCAGTACTTC. It encodes CASSPRRQGPGLAFGETQYF.

The genes are TRBV5-1 and TRBJ2-2; maybe TRBD1 (6 bases). CDR3 length: 15 residues. Trimming removed 4 bases at V and 5 bases at J, with 15 bases between. Looked up from germline, CDR1 is SGHRS and CDR2 is YFSETQ. DNA for the CDR3: TGCGCCAGCAGCACCCGGGACAAGTCTACCGGGGAGCTGTTTTTT. This gives the protein CASSTRDKSTGELFF.